This T cell receptor beta chain was retrieved from a study of immune evolution from preneoplasia to lung adenocarcinoma. With respect to this clone: As yet, its antigen is unknown.

General study findings and limits: Normal lung had highest clonality; later lesions appeared denser, more diverse.

Sequenced by immunoSEQ multiplex PCR; TCRdb stores in-frame clones only, minus some. The table lists about 5,800 clones, roughly three quarters of them singletons. In germline, CDR1 is MNHEY, CDR2 SVGAGI. The CDR3 is made up of 15 amino acids. V dropped 0 bases and J dropped 4 bases, with 9 bases sitting between them. The sample comprised FFPE adjacent normal lung tissue. The rearrangement joins TRBV6-5 to TRBJ2-2; tentatively, D is TRBD2 (5 bases). The receptor was isolated from a person aged 60-79 years with lung adenocarcinoma. In nucleotides, the CDR3 is TGTGCCAGCAGTTACTCTGAGGGTCCCACCGGGGAGCTGTTTTTT. It specifies CASSYSEGPTGELFF.